Listed below are T cell receptor beta chains from one sample, sequenced in a study of cytomegalovirus exposure and HLA in healthy donors. Sequenced by immunoSEQ multiplex PCR; TCRdb stores in-frame clones only, minus some. Of around 170,000 clones listed, about four fifths are singletons. The sequencing sample was made of PBMCs. These receptors originate from a woman in her 50s in good health and CMV-seronegative. Both conserved end residues are part of each CDR3. A D gene is named only where the DNA matches it firmly. Size is omitted from some rows. Given values are once, few, many or a class for expanded clones.

d_gene	abundance	v_gene	j_gene	CDR3nt	CDR3aa
NA	once	TRBV5-6	TRBJ1-2	TGTGCCAGCAGTCCCCGGGGGCGGGGGCTTGGCTATGGCTACACCTTC	CASSPRGRGLGYGYTF
TRBD1	NA	TRBV6-5	TRBJ1-5	TGTGCCAGCCGGACAGGGAGTCAGCCCCAGCATTTT	CASRTGSQPQHF
NA	NA	TRBV28	TRBJ2-7	TGTGCCAGCAGGGGGCTTATAGACGCTTCGTACGAGCAGTACTTC	CASRGLIDASYEQYF
TRBD2	NA	TRBV7-2	TRBJ2-2	TGTGCCAGCAGCTTAGAGGGGGGACTAGCGGCCACCGGGGAGCTGTTTTTT	CASSLEGGLAATGELFF
NA	NA	TRBV4-1	TRBJ1-5	TGCGCCAGCAGCCAAGTTCTTGCCCCGAGCGGGCAGCCCCAGCATTTT	CASSQVLAPSGQPQHF
NA	NA	TRBV27	TRBJ2-1	TGTGCCAGCAGTTTAACTAGAGCCTCCTACAATGAGCAGTTCTTC	CASSLTRASYNEQFF
NA	NA	TRBV25-1	TRBJ2-1	TGTGCCAGCAGTGAAAGGGGCCATGAGCAGTTCTTC	CASSERGHEQFF
NA	NA	TRBV11-1	TRBJ2-7	TGTGCCAGCAGCCGGGATATCTACGAGCAGTACTTC	CASSRDIYEQYF
NA	once	TRBV13	TRBJ2-3	TGTGCCAGCAGCTATTTCCGGGACTCGGGCACAGATACGCAGTATTTT	CASSYFRDSGTDTQYF
TRBD1	NA	TRBV28	TRBJ1-2	TGTGCCAGCAGTTTAGCCGGACAGGGGGCGAACTATGGCTACACCTTC	CASSLAGQGANYGYTF
NA	NA	TRBV15	TRBJ2-5	TGTGCCACCAGCTCCCGACCGAGGGAGACCCAGTACTTC	CATSSRPRETQYF
NA	NA	TRBV2	TRBJ2-1	TGTGCCAGCAAGGCGGGGCCCTCTGAGCAGTTCTTC	CASKAGPSEQFF
NA	NA	TRBV7-7	TRBJ2-1	TGTGCTAGCAGTCGGACAGGAGGGGCCTACAATGAGCAGTTCTTC	CASSRTGGAYNEQFF
TRBD1	NA	TRBV5-1	TRBJ2-1	TGCGCCAGCAGCTTGGGGGAAGCCTCAGGGGGCGATAACAATGAGCAGTTCTTC	CASSLGEASGGDNNEQFF
TRBD2	NA	TRBV30	TRBJ2-7	TGTGCCTGGACCTCGGGACTAGCAGGAGAAGAGCAGTACTTC	CAWTSGLAGEEQYF
TRBD1	NA	TRBV4-1	TRBJ2-2	TGCGCCAGCAGCCAAGATAATGAATTACTTGGGACAGGGAACACCGGGGAGCTGTTTTTT	CASSQDNELLGTGNTGELFF
NA	NA	TRBV5-6	TRBJ2-7	TGTGCCAGCAGCTTGGTTAGGGGGGGCAGAGTCTACGAGCAGTACTTC	CASSLVRGGRVYEQYF
TRBD2	NA	TRBV19	TRBJ2-2	TGTGCCAGTTCCTCGGAACTAGCGGGAAAAAGGGGCGGGGAGCTGTTTTTT	CASSSELAGKRGGELFF
TRBD2	NA	TRBV5-6	TRBJ2-5	TGTGCCAGCAGCACAGGACTAGCGGGTGTAAAAGAGACCCAGTACTTC	CASSTGLAGVKETQYF
TRBD1	NA	TRBV15	TRBJ2-3	TGTGCCACCAGCAGAGAGACAGGGGGCACAGATACGCAGTATTTT	CATSRETGGTDTQYF
TRBD1	NA	TRBV4-3	TRBJ2-3	TGCGCCAGCAGCCGGGACAGGGGAGATACGCAGTATTTT	CASSRDRGDTQYF
TRBD1	NA	TRBV30	TRBJ2-7	TGTGCCTGGAGTGTACAGGACAGGGAGGTTCGGGGAGAGCAGTACTTC	CAWSVQDREVRGEQYF